This T cell receptor beta chain was sequenced for a study of T cells after yellow fever vaccination. Study-level information: It was SMART-Seq v4 Ultra Low Input that prepared the fractions with low cell numbers.

MiXCR was run by TCRdb on the 5' RACE reads, yielding one entry per CDR3 protein. This sample yields under 300,000 distinct CDR3 sequences, of which 6.9% are seen a single time; 0.85% belongs to the top ten. The CDR3 loop spans 14 amino acids. Trimming left V 4 bases short and J 4 bases short, with 8 bases between. CDR1 and CDR2 (germline): SGHTA, FQGNSA. A few counts support this clonotype. This TCR came from a man aged 25 to 40 who received the YFV17D yellow fever vaccine. This chain links TRBV7-2 with TRBJ2-6, with a weak D call TRBD1 (5 bases). The sequencing here drew on CD4+ T cells sorted from PBMCs, taken 15 days after the yellow fever booster vaccination. CDR3 bases: TGTGCCAGCAGCTATACAGGAGGGGCCAACGTCCTGACTTTC. It specifies CASSYTGGANVLTF.